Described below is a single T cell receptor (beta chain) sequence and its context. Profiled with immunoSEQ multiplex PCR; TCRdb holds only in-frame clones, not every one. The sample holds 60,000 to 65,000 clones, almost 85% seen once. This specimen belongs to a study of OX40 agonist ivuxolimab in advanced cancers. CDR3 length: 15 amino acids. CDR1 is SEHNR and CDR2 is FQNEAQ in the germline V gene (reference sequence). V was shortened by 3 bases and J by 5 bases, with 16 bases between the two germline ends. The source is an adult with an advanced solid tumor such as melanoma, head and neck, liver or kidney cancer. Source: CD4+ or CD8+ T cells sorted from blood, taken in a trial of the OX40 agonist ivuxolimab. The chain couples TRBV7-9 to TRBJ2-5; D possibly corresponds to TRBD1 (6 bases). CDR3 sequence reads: CASSFRGPRGETQYF. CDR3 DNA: TGTGCCAGCAGCTTCAGGGGCCCGAGAGGGGAGACCCAGTACTTC.